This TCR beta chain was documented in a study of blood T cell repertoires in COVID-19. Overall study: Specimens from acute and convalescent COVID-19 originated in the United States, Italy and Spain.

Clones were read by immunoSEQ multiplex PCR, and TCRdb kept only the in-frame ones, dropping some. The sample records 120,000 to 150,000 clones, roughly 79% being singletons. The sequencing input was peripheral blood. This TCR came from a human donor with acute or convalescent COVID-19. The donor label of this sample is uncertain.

The CDR3 nucleotides are TGTGCCAGCAGCTTAGTAACGGGGATGAACACTGAAGCTTTCTTT. Its protein is CASSLVTGMNTEAFF. J is TRBJ1-1 and V is TRBV13; no clear D. Germline CDR1 is PRHDT and CDR2 is FYEKMQ (reference sequence). Trimming stripped 1 base from V and 0 bases from J, with 9 bases between. The CDR3 has 15 residues.